This TCR beta chain was recorded in a study of patients and donors after allogeneic stem cell transplantation (dated by TCRdb to between 2020 and 2021). The CDR3 runs 16 residues from the cysteine to the phenylalanine. CDR3 DNA is the only sequence kept; it has 48 bases, read in frame from the first base. Trimming removed 4 bases from V and 0 bases from J, leaving 14 bases between the germline ends. Reading the germline V gene gives CDR1 SGDLS and CDR2 YYNGEE. Comments on this clonotype: What antigen it recognizes has not been identified. Within one base of it there is no much larger clone, and no base qualities were kept.

Libraries came from RT-PCR. The sequencer listed for this sample is NextSeq 550. TCRdb handled the public reads itself, with Q25 trimming in fastp and clone calling in MiXCR, and kept productive beta chains. Every CDR3 protein is listed once, alongside the most common genes and DNA of its rows. The sample table shows over 350,000 distinct CDR3 sequences, and 16% are seen once. The ten largest clones take up around 7.2% of the sample. The clonotype was recovered from a human donor who was either an allogeneic HSCT recipient or a stem cell or donor lymphocyte infusion donor (not recorded which). It is not recorded whose cells these are; they may come from a transplant donor. This chain is built from TRBV9 and TRBJ1-3, with TRBD1 tentatively as D gene (5 bases match). Material for sequencing was blood, either unsorted or a sorted T cell fraction (not recorded which). The nucleotide sequence is TGTGCCAGCAGCCCCAGGGAAGGGCTCTCTGGAAACACCATATATTTT. It encodes CASSPREGLSGNTIYF.